The rows below give T cell receptor beta chains drawn from one sample of a study of vaccination and CD4 T cells after COVID-19. No antigens are known for them. TCRdb fed the PCR reads into MiXCR, producing one record per CDR3 protein. The sample contains 20,000 to 25,000 distinct CDR3 sequences, around 63% of which appear only once. The sample taken for sequencing was CD4+ T cells from blood, cultured in vitro. Receptor source: a human donor who had recovered from COVID-19. CDR3s include the opening cysteine and the closing phenylalanine or tryptophan. The order of the fields is D gene, clone size, V gene, J gene, CDR3 DNA, CDR3 protein. The D gene is left open where the match is weak. Not every row has a clone size; where given, it reads once, few, many or a size class.

>TRBD1|few|TRBV27|TRBJ1-6
TGTGCCAGCAGAGAGGACAGGGGAACTTCACCCCTCCACTTT
CASREDRGTSPLHF
>NA|NA|TRBV7-2|TRBJ2-1
TGTGCCAGCAGCCCAGATGTCTCCAATGAGCAGTTCTTC
CASSPDVSNEQFF
>NA|NA|TRBV5-4|TRBJ1-2
TGTGCCAGCAGCCTGACGGATTCCTATGGCTACACCTTC
CASSLTDSYGYTF
>NA|NA|TRBV6-1|TRBJ1-2
TGTGCCAGCAGTGAAAGCGAGGGGGGGTGGCACGGCTACACCTTC
CASSESEGGWHGYTF
>NA|NA|TRBV12-3/TRBV12-4|TRBJ2-7
TGTGCCAGCAGTTTGGGGGCAGGGAGCTCCTACGAGCAGTACTTC
CASSLGAGSSYEQYF
>TRBD1|few|TRBV10-3|TRBJ1-2
TGTGCCATCAGAGGGACAGGGGATAACGGCTACACCTTC
CAIRGTGDNGYTF
>TRBD2|NA|TRBV20-1|TRBJ2-3
TGCAGTGCTAGTACTAGCGGGGGGAGGACAGATACGCAGTATTTT
CSASTSGGRTDTQYF
>TRBD2|NA|TRBV19|TRBJ2-1
TGTGCCAGTAGTATGTCAGCGGGAGGGCCAAGGGAGCAGTTCTTC
CASSMSAGGPREQFF
>NA|NA|TRBV7-8|TRBJ1-5
TGTGCCAGCAGCCTTGGCACTGGGCCCCAGCATTTT
CASSLGTGPQHF
>TRBD2|NA|TRBV7-2|TRBJ2-5
TGTGCCAGCAGCTTACGAGCGGGGGAAGAGACCCAGTACTTC
CASSLRAGEETQYF
>TRBD1|few|TRBV12-5|TRBJ1-2
TGTGCTAGTGGTTTGCATGTCAGGGGGCGTCGGGGCTACACCTTC
CASGLHVRGRRGYTF
>TRBD1|few|TRBV6-1|TRBJ1-1
TGTGCCAGCAGTCGACAAGGGGGCTTGAGCACTGAAGCTTTCTTT
CASSRQGGLSTEAFF
>NA|NA|TRBV7-9|TRBJ1-2
TGTGCCAGCAGCCCCGCCGGGATTAACTATGGCTACACCTTC
CASSPAGINYGYTF
>TRBD1|NA|TRBV6-1|TRBJ1-2
TGTGCCAGCATTTCCGGGACAGAATTATCCCTTGTTAACTATGGCTACACCTTC
CASISGTELSLVNYGYTF
>NA|few|TRBV6-2/TRBV6-3|TRBJ2-5
TGTGCCAGCAGTTACACCCAAGAGACCCAGTACTTC
CASSYTQETQYF
>TRBD2|NA|TRBV20-1|TRBJ2-3
TGCAGCGCCCTAGCGGGGGGCACAGATACGCAGTATTTT
CSALAGGTDTQYF
>NA|NA|TRBV6-1|TRBJ1-2
TGTGCCAGCAGTGGGCGCGGGCAGGATAACTATGGCTACACCTTC
CASSGRGQDNYGYTF
>NA|NA|TRBV6-1|TRBJ2-2
TGTGCCAGCAGTGAATTGGCGACCGGGGAGCTGTTTTTT
CASSELATGELFF
>TRBD2|NA|TRBV20-1|TRBJ2-5
TGCAGTGCTAGAGTGACTAGCGGGGGACCAGGACAGACCCAGTACTTC
CSARVTSGGPGQTQYF
>NA|NA|TRBV20-1|TRBJ2-1
TGCAGTGCTAGAGATGCCCCCGCCACTGAGCAGTTCTTC
CSARDAPATEQFF
>NA|NA|TRBV5-4|TRBJ1-1
TGTGCCAGCAGCTACCATTTTAGACAGCCTGAGAACACTGAAGCTTTCTTT
CASSYHFRQPENTEAFF
>NA|NA|TRBV6-2/TRBV6-3|TRBJ2-1
TGTGCCAGCAGTTACCGGACTTACAATGAGCAGTTCTTC
CASSYRTYNEQFF
>NA|NA|TRBV11-1|TRBJ1-1
TGTGCCAGCAGCTTCCAGGGAAAGAACACTGAAGCTTTCTTT
CASSFQGKNTEAFF
>NA|NA|TRBV4-2|TRBJ1-3
TGTGCCAGCAGCCAAGTAGACCAACCCATATATTTT
CASSQVDQPIYF
>TRBD1|few|TRBV6-4|TRBJ2-5
TGTGCCAGCACCCCGGGACAGGGATTACAAGAGACCCAGTACTTC
CASTPGQGLQETQYF
>NA|NA|TRBV20-1|TRBJ2-3
TGCAGTGCTAGAGCTCCCAGAGGAGATACGCAGTATTTT
CSARAPRGDTQYF
>TRBD1|NA|TRBV7-9|TRBJ1-6
TGTGCCAGCAGCCCCGACAGGGGCAATTCACCCCTCCACTTT
CASSPDRGNSPLHF
>NA|NA|TRBV7-9|TRBJ1-1
TGTGCCAGCAGACCCCGGACGGGGAACACTGAAGCTTTCTTT
CASRPRTGNTEAFF
>NA|NA|TRBV7-7|TRBJ2-1
TGTGCCAGCAGCAGGTCTGGGAATGAGCAGTTCTTC
CASSRSGNEQFF
>NA|few|TRBV7-9|TRBJ1-1
TGTGCCAGCAGGTGGGGCACGAACACTGAAGCTTTCTTT
CASRWGTNTEAFF
>NA|few|TRBV4-3|TRBJ2-1
TGCGCCAGCAGCCAAGTGTTAGGAAAGGGAGAGCAGTTCTTC
CASSQVLGKGEQFF
>NA|NA|TRBV19|TRBJ1-5
TGTGCCAGTAAGGGCTCAATGACCCAGCATTTT
CASKGSMTQHF
>TRBD2|NA|TRBV6-2/TRBV6-3|TRBJ2-7
TGTGCCAGCAGTTACTCGGGACTAGCGGGGACCGGCGAGCAGTACTTC
CASSYSGLAGTGEQYF
>TRBD2|NA|TRBV11-3|TRBJ2-3
TGTGCCAGCAGCTTAGCCCTGACTAGCGGGGTCGATACGCAGTATTTT
CASSLALTSGVDTQYF
>NA|NA|TRBV20-1|TRBJ2-5
TGCAGTGCTAGAGGGGGGAGAAGGGACCTCCAAGAGACCCAGTACTTC
CSARGGRRDLQETQYF
>TRBD1|NA|TRBV6-1|TRBJ1-2
TGTGCCAGCAGTGCCTCTCCGGGACAGGGAAATTATGGCTACACCTTC
CASSASPGQGNYGYTF
>TRBD1|NA|TRBV11-3|TRBJ2-2
TGTGCCAGCAGCCGGACAGGGGAAGACACCGGGGAGCTGTTTTTT
CASSRTGEDTGELFF
>NA|NA|TRBV5-6|TRBJ1-5
TGTGCCAGCAGCCTGAACAATCAGCCCCAGCATTTT
CASSLNNQPQHF
>NA|NA|TRBV7-2|TRBJ2-3
TGTGCCAGCAGCTTAAGACGGGGAGATACGCAGTATTTT
CASSLRRGDTQYF
>NA|NA|TRBV12-5|TRBJ2-1
TGTGCTAGTGGTTTGGTTCATAGCGGCCTTTCCTACAATGAGCAGTTCTTC
CASGLVHSGLSYNEQFF
>NA|NA|TRBV19|TRBJ1-2
TGTGCCAGTAGTATGAACTATGGCTACACCTTC
CASSMNYGYTF
>TRBD2|NA|TRBV20-1|TRBJ2-3
TGCAGTGCTCGTAGCGGGGGGGCAACAGATACGCAGTATTTT
CSARSGGATDTQYF
>TRBD1|NA|TRBV7-9|TRBJ1-2
TGTGCCAGCAGCTTAGGAGCCCAGGGGACAGTTGGCTTC
CASSLGAQGTVGF
>NA|NA|TRBV7-2|TRBJ2-3
TGTGCCAGCAGCAAGACTAGTCGCGGGGCAGATACGCAGTATTTT
CASSKTSRGADTQYF